These T cell receptor beta chains were read from a single sample in a study of T cell responses to AZD1222 COVID-19 vaccine. Some clones are missing from TCRdb's copy, which holds only in-frame ones; the method was immunoSEQ multiplex PCR. The data show 75,000 to 85,000 clones, more than 90% seen once. The source was peripheral blood, collected on day 0 of AZD1222 vaccination. These receptors came from an adult in good health. CDR3s include the opening cysteine and the closing phenylalanine or tryptophan. Each record gives: CDR3 length, V gene, clone size, J gene, D gene, CDR3 protein, CDR3 DNA. A D gene is named only where the DNA matches it firmly. A row's size may be missing; if present it is once, few, many or a size class.

>12|TRBV29-1|.|TRBJ1-1|.
CSVKEGGTEAFF
TGCAGCGTTAAAGAGGGGGGCACTGAAGCTTTCTTT
>15|TRBV11-2|.|TRBJ2-7|.
CASSLSAGAFYEQYF
TGTGCCAGCAGCTTAAGCGCCGGCGCGTTCTACGAGCAGTACTTC
>15|TRBV15|once|TRBJ1-2|.
CATSRGVRQREGYTF
TGTGCCACCAGCAGAGGGGTGAGACAGAGGGAGGGCTACACCTTC
>15|TRBV2|.|TRBJ2-7|.
CASSAMGQLSYEQYF
TGTGCCAGCAGTGCCATGGGACAACTGTCCTACGAGCAGTACTTC
>16|TRBV28|.|TRBJ1-5|TRBD1
CASSQISGTGNQPQHF
TGTGCCAGCAGTCAGATCTCCGGGACAGGGAATCAGCCCCAGCATTTT
>10|TRBV2|.|TRBJ2-3|.
CASTGDTQYF
TGTGCCAGCACGGGAGATACGCAGTATTTT
>13|TRBV11-1|.|TRBJ1-4|.
CASGRAENEKLFF
TGTGCCAGCGGGAGGGCCGAAAATGAAAAACTGTTTTTT
>13|TRBV12-3/TRBV12-4|.|TRBJ1-2|.
CASSFRQVGSYTF
TGTGCCAGCAGTTTTCGACAGGTTGGAAGCTACACCTTC
>17|TRBV4-2|.|TRBJ1-3|TRBD1
CASSQGVQGAGGNTIYF
TGTGCCAGCAGCCAAGGAGTACAGGGGGCCGGAGGAAACACCATATATTTT
>15|TRBV2|.|TRBJ1-1|TRBD1
CASSGQGALSTEAFF
TGTGCCAGCAGTGGACAGGGAGCTCTTTCCACTGAAGCTTTCTTT
>19|TRBV7-8|few|TRBJ1-1|.
CASSLIFRRASPGNTEAFF
TGTGCCAGCAGCTTAATCTTCCGCAGGGCTTCGCCGGGAAACACTGAAGCTTTCTTT
>14|TRBV19|.|TRBJ2-2|.
CASITVGGTGELFF
TGTGCCAGTATTACGGTCGGTGGCACCGGGGAGCTGTTTTTT
>14|TRBV5-6|few|TRBJ1-3|.
CASSLDYSGNTIYF
TGTGCCAGCAGCTTGGATTACTCTGGAAACACCATATATTTT
>14|TRBV5-5|.|TRBJ1-5|.
CASSMDSALQPQHF
TGTGCCAGCAGCATGGACAGCGCGTTACAGCCCCAGCATTTT
>14|TRBV7-8|.|TRBJ1-1|.
CASSLLGRATEAFF
TGTGCCAGCAGCTTACTGGGAAGAGCGACTGAAGCTTTCTTT
>15|TRBV7-6|.|TRBJ2-7|TRBD2
CASSPGLAGGGEQYF
TGTGCCAGCAGCCCGGGACTAGCGGGAGGTGGGGAGCAGTACTTC
>13|TRBV12-3/TRBV12-4|.|TRBJ2-1|.
CASSLRELNEQFF
TGTGCCAGCAGTTTAAGAGAGCTCAATGAGCAGTTCTTC
>13|TRBV5-1|.|TRBJ2-3|.
CASSPTSTATQYF
TGCGCCAGCAGCCCCACCTCAACGGCTACGCAGTATTTT
>14|TRBV7-8|once|TRBJ2-7|TRBD2
CASSPAGLAYEQYF
TGTGCCAGCAGCCCTGCCGGACTAGCTTATGAGCAGTACTTC
>12|TRBV7-2|once|TRBJ1-4|.
CASSLMTEKLFF
TGTGCCAGCAGCTTAATGACTGAAAAACTGTTTTTT
>15|TRBV5-6|.|TRBJ2-7|TRBD1
CASSLGQGGTYEQYF
TGTGCCAGCAGCTTAGGACAGGGAGGAACCTACGAGCAGTACTTC
>15|TRBV13|.|TRBJ2-3|.
CASSPAGTRTDTQYF
TGTGCCAGCAGCCCAGCCGGGACTCGCACAGATACGCAGTATTTT
>13|TRBV11-2|.|TRBJ1-2|TRBD1
CASSQTGYYGYTF
TGTGCCAGCAGCCAGACAGGGTACTATGGCTACACCTTC
>17|TRBV18|.|TRBJ1-2|TRBD1
CASSLSRQGGSAYGYTF
TGTGCCAGCTCACTTTCCAGACAGGGCGGATCGGCCTATGGCTACACCTTC
>14|TRBV5-1|.|TRBJ1-6|.
CASSFRVPNSPLHF
TGCGCCAGCAGCTTTCGGGTCCCCAATTCACCCCTCCACTTT
>11|TRBV14|.|TRBJ1-1|.
CASSQFAEAFF
TGTGCCAGCAGTCAATTTGCAGAAGCTTTCTTT
>12|TRBV4-1|.|TRBJ2-1|.
CASSRWGFEQFF
TGCGCCAGCAGCCGGTGGGGTTTTGAGCAGTTCTTC
>17|TRBV6-1|.|TRBJ1-1|TRBD1
CASSEMRQGVGSTEAFF
TGTGCCAGCAGTGAAATGCGCCAGGGGGTAGGATCCACTGAAGCTTTCTTT
>13|TRBV2|.|TRBJ2-4|.
CASNGPPENIQYF
TGTGCCAGCAACGGACCGCCAGAAAACATTCAGTACTTC
>13|TRBV29-1|.|TRBJ1-1|.
CSVERGGGTEAFF
TGCAGCGTTGAAAGAGGAGGAGGAACTGAAGCTTTCTTT
>14|TRBV18|.|TRBJ2-7|TRBD1
CASSPGTGSYEQYF
TGTGCCAGCTCACCGGGGACAGGATCCTACGAGCAGTACTTC
>14|TRBV5-6|.|TRBJ1-1|.
CASSRLSRRTEAFF
TGTGCCAGCAGCCGCCTTTCTAGGAGGACTGAAGCTTTCTTT
>12|TRBV2|.|TRBJ2-7|.
CASSRERGEQYF
TGTGCCAGCAGCAGGGAGCGAGGCGAGCAGTACTTC
>14|TRBV28|.|TRBJ1-2|TRBD1
CASSLAQGVDGYTF
TGTGCCAGCAGTTTGGCGCAGGGGGTTGATGGCTACACCTTC
>14|TRBV5-1|once|TRBJ2-2|.
CASSRDGNTGELFF
TGCGCCAGCAGCCGGGACGGGAACACCGGGGAGCTGTTTTTT
>18|TRBV2|few|TRBJ2-1|TRBD2
CASSGGSGRGGLQNEQFF
TGTGCCAGCAGCGGGGGTAGCGGGAGGGGAGGTCTACAGAATGAGCAGTTCTTC
>16|TRBV11-1|.|TRBJ2-3|TRBD1
CASSQARTGATDTQYF
TGTGCCAGCAGCCAGGCCCGGACAGGGGCCACAGATACGCAGTATTTT
>16|TRBV4-3|once|TRBJ1-5|.
CASSQTHRVSGQPQHF
TGCGCCAGCAGCCAAACCCACAGGGTGTCTGGTCAGCCCCAGCATTTT
>14|TRBV11-2|.|TRBJ2-1|.
CASGGTASYNEQFF
TGTGCCAGCGGGGGGACAGCGTCCTACAATGAGCAGTTCTTC
>13|TRBV3-1/TRBV3-2|.|TRBJ2-3|.
CASREMLADTQYF
TGTGCCAGCAGAGAAATGTTAGCGGATACGCAGTATTTT
>19|TRBV18|.|TRBJ1-6|TRBD1
CASSPSRMGRTGGESPLHF
TGTGCCAGCTCACCAAGCCGAATGGGGAGGACAGGGGGAGAGTCACCCCTCCACTTT
>14|TRBV9|.|TRBJ1-1|.
CASSVLSADTEAFF
TGTGCCAGCAGCGTACTCTCCGCGGACACTGAAGCTTTCTTT
>15|TRBV9|.|TRBJ1-1|.
CASSVETRMNTEAFF
TGTGCCAGCAGCGTAGAAACCAGGATGAACACTGAAGCTTTCTTT
>12|TRBV3-1/TRBV3-2|.|TRBJ2-1|.
CASSQASDEQFF
TGTGCCAGCAGCCAAGCTAGCGATGAGCAGTTCTTC
>15|TRBV9|.|TRBJ2-2|.
CASSFQGGGTGELFF
TGTGCCAGCAGCTTCCAGGGGGGCGGCACCGGGGAGCTGTTTTTT
>14|TRBV7-9|.|TRBJ1-1|.
CASSVSTGDDEAFF
TGTGCCAGCAGCGTCTCGACAGGAGACGATGAAGCTTTCTTT